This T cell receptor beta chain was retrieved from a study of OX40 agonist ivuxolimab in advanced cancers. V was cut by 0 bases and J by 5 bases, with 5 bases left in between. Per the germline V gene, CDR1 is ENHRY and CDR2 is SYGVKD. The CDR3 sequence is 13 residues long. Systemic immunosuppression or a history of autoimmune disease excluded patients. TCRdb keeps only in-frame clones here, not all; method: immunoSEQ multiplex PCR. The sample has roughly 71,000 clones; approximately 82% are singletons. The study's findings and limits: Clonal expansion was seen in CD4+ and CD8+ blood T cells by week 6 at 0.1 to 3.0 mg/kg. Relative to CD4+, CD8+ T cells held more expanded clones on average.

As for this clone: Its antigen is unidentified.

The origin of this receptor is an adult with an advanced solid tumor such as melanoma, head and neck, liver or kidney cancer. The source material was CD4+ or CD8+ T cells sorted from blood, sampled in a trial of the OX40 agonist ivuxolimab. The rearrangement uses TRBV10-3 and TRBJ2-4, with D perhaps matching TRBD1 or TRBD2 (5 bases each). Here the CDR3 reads CAISESGENIQYF. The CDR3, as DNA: TGTGCCATCAGTGAGTCGGGGGAAAACATTCAGTACTTC.